Presented here are 31 T cell receptor beta chains from one specimen sequenced in a study of T-cell reconstitution after alpha-beta-depleted transplantation in children. A library of TCRbeta sequences, prepared with unique molecular identifiers, was generated. In TCRdb, the PCR reads were re-called with MiXCR into one record per CDR3 protein. The sample shows 700,000 to 950,000 distinct CDR3 sequences, roughly 15% of them seen only once. This material consisted of PBMCs, mostly from graft donor cells, taken 360 days after TCRalphabeta/CD19-depleted stem cell transplant. Receptors originate from a male patient aged 5 to 17 who had a stem cell transplant for acute lymphoblastic leukemia, so the T cells may come from the graft donor.

This clonotype was observed a handful of times. The V and J genes are TRBV6-5 and TRBJ2-7; D may be TRBD2 (5 bases). The germline CDR1 and CDR2 sequences are MNHEY and SVGAGI. The CDR3 has 14 residues. V shed 4 bases and J shed 5 bases, with 15 bases lying between them. Written as DNA, the CDR3 is TGTGCCAGCAGTTCCGGCCTAGCCAGCAACGAGCAGTACTTC. Translating gives CASSSGLASNEQYF.

There are a few counts of this clonotype. The chain combines TRBV12-3 or TRBV12-4 with TRBJ2-1; 7 bases map to TRBD2. Losses at the gene ends were 5 bases for V and 4 bases for J; bases not matched to a gene: 8. This CDR3 spans 15 amino acids. For the CDR3, the DNA is TGTGCCAGCAGTCCCCAAGCGGGGTATTACAATGAGCAGTTCTTC. It specifies CASSPQAGYYNEQFF.

The J gene is TRBJ2-5, the V gene TRBV5-1; 7 nucleotides agree with TRBD1. Germline V gives CDR1 SGHRS, CDR2 YFSETQ. The CDR3 consists of 13 residues. The V segment lost 6 bases and the J segment 1 base; nucleotides outside the gene matches: 3. CDR3 residues: CASTKGAQETQYF. CDR3 in DNA: TGCGCCAGCACCAAGGGGGCCCAAGAGACCCAGTACTTC.

This clonotype turned up a few times. This chain uses TRBV5-5 with TRBJ1-1, with a tentative D call TRBD1 (6 bases). This CDR3 has 16 amino acids. The V and J ends lost 2 bases and 6 bases respectively, with 20 bases between them. Germline V CDR1 and CDR2: SGHKS, YYEKEE (reference sequence). The CDR3 sequence: CASSFTTGPQGSEAFF. The CDR3 bases are TGTGCCAGCAGCTTCACTACAGGGCCCCAGGGATCTGAAGCTTTCTTT.

This sequence joins TRBV3-1 and TRBJ2-1; D is perhaps TRBD1 or TRBD2 (5 bases each). The CDR3 totals 14 residues. Trimming stripped 3 bases from V and 4 bases from J, with 10 bases between. Germline CDR1 LGHDT, CDR2 YNNKEL (reference sequence). CDR3 amino acids: CASSHGTEYNEQFF. CDR3 nucleotides: TGTGCCAGCAGCCATGGGACGGAATACAATGAGCAGTTCTTC.

The V gene is TRBV29-1, the J gene TRBJ1-2; TRBD1 matches at 10 bases. The CDR3 totals 16 residues. Trimming cost V 4 bases and J 8 bases; bases outside gene matches: 16. Per the germline V gene, CDR1 is SQVTM and CDR2 is ANQGSEA. The chain's CDR3 is CSVGYASGQGTWGYTF. The CDR3 DNA reads TGCAGCGTTGGGTATGCTTCGGGACAGGGGACGTGGGGCTACACCTTC. The entire variable domain, with the rest obtained from reference TRBV29-1 and TRBJ1-2, is as follows: SAVISQKPSRDICQRGTSLTIQCQVDSQVTMMFWYRQQPGQSLTLIATANQGSEATYESGFVIDKFPISRPNLTFSTLTVSNMSPEDSSIYLCSVGYASGQGTWGYTFGSGTRLTVV.

This clonotype came up a few times. The V and J genes are TRBV4-1 and TRBJ2-1, with no clear D. The V end lost 1 base, the J end lost 0 bases, and 13 bases lay between the germline ends. This CDR3 region has 17 residues. Germline V gene sequence: CDR1 MGHRA, CDR2 YSYEKL. The CDR3 bases are TGCGCCAGCAGCCAAGTTACAGTCAGCTACTCCTACAATGAGCAGTTCTTC. This translates into CASSQVTVSYSYNEQFF.

CDR3 nucleotides: TGTGCCAGCAGCTCCGCAACTAGCGGGAGTTCCTACGAGCAGTACTTC. Translating it yields CASSSATSGSSYEQYF. This rearrangement joins TRBV7-4 to TRBJ2-7; 11 nucleotides match TRBD2. Germline lookup yields CDR1 SGHVT and CDR2 SQSDAQ. With 4 bases clipped from V and 1 base from J, the junction kept 6 bases outside the gene matches. The CDR3 is 16 amino acids.

The sample holds a few counts of this clonotype. This chain joins TRBV5-1 and TRBJ2-7; D unclear. The CDR3 covers 14 residues. V lost 0 bases to trimming and J lost 5 bases, with 12 bases between them. Germline V gene data show CDR1 as SGHRS and CDR2 as YFSETQ. Written as DNA, the CDR3 is TGCGCCAGCAGCTTGGCTGTACTCCGGGACGAGCAGTACTTC. This encodes CASSLAVLRDEQYF. Based on the CDR3 plus reference TRBV5-1 and TRBJ2-7, the full variable domain is KAGVTQTPRYLIKTRGQQVTLSCSPISGHRSVSWYQQTPGQGLQFLFEYFSETQRNKGNFPGRFSGRQFSNSRSEMNVSTLELGDSALYLCASSLAVLRDEQYFGPGTRLTVT.

This chain uses TRBV4-2 with TRBJ1-4; D gene uncertain. This CDR3 is 14 amino acids long. Germline V lookup: CDR1 LGHNA, CDR2 YNFKEQ. The ends were cut back, 3 bases at V and 8 bases at J, with 13 bases in the middle. CDR3 in DNA: TGTGCCAGCAGCCAGATGAATAGAGGGGAAAAACTGTTTTTT. Amino acids: CASSQMNRGEKLFF.

The CDR3, as DNA: TGTGCCAGCAGCTGGACTGGTCGCCCGATTTTAAATGAGCAGTTCTTC. The encoded protein is CASSWTGRPILNEQFF. The genes are TRBV7-2 and TRBJ2-1; TRBD2 might be the D (5 bases). Trimming took 4 bases from V and 7 from J, leaving 20 bases between them. The CDR3 spans 16 residues. Germline values: CDR1 SGHTA, CDR2 FQGNSA.

This clonotype occurred many times. CDR3 in amino acids: CSADLKGDIQYF. CDR3 DNA sequence: TGCAGCGCCGACCTAAAGGGGGACATTCAGTACTTC. This rearrangement joins TRBV29-1 to TRBJ2-4; possibly TRBD1 for D (6 bases). The CDR3 is 12 residues long. The germline CDR1 and CDR2 sequences are SQVTM and ANQGSEA. V was clipped by 7 bases and J by 8 bases, with 15 bases between them.

This clonotype has a count of ten or more. J is TRBJ2-5 and V is TRBV5-5; TRBD1 matches at 8 bases. Germline V gives CDR1 SGHKS, CDR2 YYEKEE (reference sequence). CDR3 length: 15 amino acids. The J segment lost 5 bases and the V segment lost 5 bases, leaving 11 bases of the junction unmatched. CDR3 sequence reads: CASSQTAGGSETQYF. The CDR3 DNA follows: TGTGCCAGCAGTCAAACAGCAGGGGGCTCGGAGACCCAGTACTTC.

This clonotype was seen only a few times. The gene calls are TRBV20-1 and TRBJ2-5; possibly TRBD2 for D (5 bases). The V and J ends lost 0 bases and 4 bases respectively, with 12 bases between them. Germline V gene sequence: CDR1 DFQATT, CDR2 SNEGSKA (reference sequence). The length of the CDR3 is 14 residues. The CDR3 sequence: CSARDFRERETQYF. In nucleotides, the CDR3 is TGCAGTGCTAGAGATTTCCGGGAACGAGAGACCCAGTACTTC.

The table lists this clonotype with a few counts. The chain recombines TRBV4-2 with TRBJ2-6; D uncertain. The germline V and J ends were trimmed by 8 bases and 0 bases, with 11 bases remaining between them. Per the germline V gene, CDR1 is LGHNA and CDR2 is YNFKEQ. CDR3 size: 15 residues. CDR3 in amino acids: CASGPVGSGANVLTF. In DNA form, the CDR3 reads TGTGCCAGCGGCCCGGTCGGCTCTGGGGCCAACGTCCTGACTTTC.

The genes are TRBV5-1 and TRBJ2-3, with 7 nucleotides matching TRBD2. The CDR3 is made up of 12 amino acids. Trimming at V came to 5 bases and at J to 6 bases, leaving 3 bases not matched to a gene. Germline values: CDR1 SGHRS, CDR2 YFSETQ. The CDR3 sequence: CASRIGGDTQYF. CDR3 bases: TGCGCCAGCAGAATCGGGGGGGATACGCAGTATTTT. Complete variable domain (other parts from reference TRBV5-1 and TRBJ2-3): KAGVTQTPRYLIKTRGQQVTLSCSPISGHRSVSWYQQTPGQGLQFLFEYFSETQRNKGNFPGRFSGRQFSNSRSEMNVSTLELGDSALYLCASRIGGDTQYFGPGTRLTVL.

This clonotype was observed a handful of times. The chain recombines TRBV27 with TRBJ2-7; TRBD1 matches at 10 bases. The CDR3 is made up of 14 amino acids. V lost 6 bases, J lost 4 bases, and 6 bases stayed unmatched. CDR1 MNHEY and CDR2 SMNVEV come from the germline V gene (reference sequence). Here the CDR3 DNA reads TGTGCCAGCAGGGTGACAGGGGGCGATTACGAGCAGTACTTC. Translating gives CASRVTGGDYEQYF.

This chain links TRBV7-3 with TRBJ2-1; weak D call: TRBD2 (7 bases). The V gene's germline CDR1 is SGHTA and CDR2 FQGTGA. This CDR3 region has 14 residues. Trimming removed 0 bases from V and 6 bases from J, with 9 bases in between. The CDR3 here is CASSLTGGLNEQFF. For the CDR3, the DNA is TGTGCCAGCAGCTTAACGGGGGGGCTCAATGAGCAGTTCTTC.

The table lists this clonotype with many counts. The rearrangement joins TRBV18 to TRBJ1-1; D is ambiguous. From germline, CDR1 is KGHSH and CDR2 LQKENI. There are 15 residues in the CDR3. V was clipped by 2 bases and J by 11 bases, with 21 bases between them. The CDR3 sequence is CASSPDQTDTLRAFF. In nucleotides, the CDR3 is TGTGCCAGCTCACCAGACCAGACCGACACCCTCCGGGCTTTCTTT.

This clonotype was seen more than once but under ten times. J is TRBJ2-1 and V is TRBV5-1, with unresolved D. CDR3 length: 12 residues. Germline V lookup: CDR1 SGHRS, CDR2 YFSETQ. The V end was cut by 4 bases, the J end by 7 bases, with 9 bases between. CDR3 nucleotides: TGCGCCAGCAGCGCCCAAATGAATGAGCAGTTCTTC. This translates into CASSAQMNEQFF.

This clonotype was counted only a few times. This rearrangement joins TRBV6-1 to TRBJ1-1, with 7 bases matching TRBD1. Germline V gives CDR1 MNHNS, CDR2 SASEGT. Trimming took 5 bases from V and 0 from J; bases not matched to a gene: 15. The CDR3 has 18 amino acids. For the CDR3, the DNA is TGTGCCAGCAGTCTAGGGACAGCCCCGCTTCTGATGAACACTGAAGCTTTCTTT. Translated: CASSLGTAPLLMNTEAFF.

The J gene is TRBJ2-7, the V gene TRBV4-1, with 7 bases matching TRBD2. Trimming took 2 bases from V and 5 from J; bases not matched to a gene: 9. The CDR3 has 15 amino acids. CDR1 is MGHRA, CDR2 YSYEKL, per germline. CDR3 sequence: CASSQLLPGRDEQYF. CDR3 in DNA: TGCGCCAGCAGCCAATTGTTGCCAGGGAGGGACGAGCAGTACTTC.

This chain connects TRBV9 to TRBJ2-5; D may be TRBD2 (5 bases). CDR3 length: 14 residues. The germline V and J ends were trimmed by 0 bases and 4 bases, with 10 bases remaining between them. Germline V gene data show CDR1 as SGDLS and CDR2 as YYNGEE. CDR3 DNA: TGTGCCAGCAGCGTAGTTCCGGGATTAGAGACCCAGTACTTC. This translates into CASSVVPGLETQYF.

The chain has TRBV24-1 and TRBJ2-2; 7 nucleotides match TRBD1. Germline assignment: CDR1 KGHDR and CDR2 SFDVKD. CDR3 length equals 16 residues. The junction had 5 bases not matched to a gene; V was cut back by 3 bases and J by 2 bases. The CDR3 here is CATSDAGTANTGELFF. The CDR3 DNA reads TGTGCCACCAGTGATGCCGGGACAGCCAACACCGGGGAGCTGTTTTTT.

This clonotype was seen a handful of times. Here the CDR3 reads CAWSVGSLAKNIQYF. The CDR3, as DNA: TGTGCCTGGAGTGTTGGCAGTCTAGCCAAAAACATTCAGTACTTC. The V gene is TRBV30, the J gene TRBJ2-4; no clear D. The germline V gene encodes CDR1 GTSNPN and CDR2 SVGIG (reference sequence). This CDR3 is built from 15 residues. V was clipped by 0 bases and J by 0 bases, with 9 bases between them.

In its sample, this clonotype was seen a few times. This chain joins TRBV20-1 and TRBJ1-2, with D hard to call. V lost 0 bases to trimming and J lost 4 bases, with 6 bases between them. This CDR3 spans 12 amino acids. CDR1 and CDR2 from the germline V gene are DFQATT and SNEGSKA (reference sequence). CDR3 nucleotides: TGCAGTGCTAGAGATGGGGTCTATGGCTACACCTTC. Translating gives CSARDGVYGYTF.

This clonotype has at least ten counts. The J gene is TRBJ2-5, the V gene TRBV15; a possible D gene is TRBD2 (5 bases). CDR1 and CDR2 (germline): LNHNV, YYDKDF (reference sequence). CDR3 length: 16 residues. V lost 0 bases and J lost 4, with 15 bases in between. CDR3 in amino acids: CATSRDLESSRETQYF. The CDR3 region has the DNA TGTGCCACCAGCAGAGATCTAGAGTCTAGCCGAGAGACCCAGTACTTC.

This clonotype was seen a few times. The V and J genes are TRBV5-1 and TRBJ2-2; D gene ambiguous. This CDR3 has 14 residues. The germline V gene has CDR1 SGHRS and CDR2 YFSETQ. Trimming removed 6 bases from V and 2 bases from J, with 11 bases in between. The CDR3 nucleotides read TGCGCCAGCAAGGGTCCTCAAAACACCGGGGAGCTGTTTTTT. It specifies CASKGPQNTGELFF. Full variable domain (rest looked up from reference TRBV5-1 and TRBJ2-2): KAGVTQTPRYLIKTRGQQVTLSCSPISGHRSVSWYQQTPGQGLQFLFEYFSETQRNKGNFPGRFSGRQFSNSRSEMNVSTLELGDSALYLCASKGPQNTGELFFGEGSRLTVL.

This clonotype occurred a few times. The chain combines TRBV13 with TRBJ2-7; TRBD2 agrees at 10 bases. Per the germline V gene, CDR1 is PRHDT and CDR2 is FYEKMQ (reference sequence). The CDR3 covers 17 residues. Unmatched junction bases numbered 15, after V lost 5 bases and J lost 5 bases. The CDR3 here is CASSPIGSSGSSNEQYF. In nucleotides, the CDR3 is TGTGCCAGCAGCCCCATCGGGTCTAGCGGGAGTAGCAACGAGCAGTACTTC.

This clonotype was seen repeatedly, ten times or more. The CDR3 DNA reads as TGTGCCAGCAGTTTATTCAGGAACACCGGGGAGCTGTTTTTT. Its protein is CASSLFRNTGELFF. This chain uses TRBV27 with TRBJ2-2; D remains ambiguous. Germline values: CDR1 MNHEY, CDR2 SMNVEV (reference sequence). The CDR3 consists of 14 residues. The germline V and J ends were trimmed by 1 base and 1 base, with 4 bases remaining between them.

The V call is TRBV18, the J call TRBJ1-1; D uncertain. Germline V gene lookup returns CDR1 KGHSH and CDR2 LQKENI. The CDR3 runs to 14 residues. The V end lost 3 bases, the J end lost 0 bases, and 8 bases lay between the germline ends. As DNA, the CDR3 is TGTGCCAGCTCACCGGCAGCCCTGAACACTGAAGCTTTCTTT. Translating it yields CASSPAALNTEAFF.